The 27 T cell receptor beta chains below all came from one sample that was sequenced in a study of cytomegalovirus exposure and HLA in healthy donors. PCR used 60 Vbeta primers and 13 Jbeta primers. Profiling relied on immunoSEQ multiplex PCR, and the TCRdb table lists in-frame clones only, not all of them. Of some 170,000 clones detected, 65% to 80% appear once; the ten largest clones hold approximately 4.6%. Input material: PBMCs. These receptor sequences come from a man aged 18 to 30 in good health and CMV-seropositive.

This rearrangement joins TRBV9 to TRBJ1-6, with 9 bases aligning to TRBD1. The length of the CDR3 is 16 residues. Trimming removed 4 bases from V and 7 bases from J; junction bases left unmatched: 9. Germline values: CDR1 SGDLS, CDR2 YYNGEE. CDR3 in amino acids: CASSRTLGQGNSPLHF. The DNA for the CDR3 is TGTGCCAGCAGCCGAACCCTCGGACAGGGGAATTCACCCCTCCACTTT. Using reference TRBV9 and TRBJ1-6 for the parts outside the CDR3, the full variable domain is DSGVTQTPKHLITATGQRVTLRCSPRSGDLSVYWYQQSLDQGLQFLIQYYNGEERAKGNILERFSAQQFPDLHSELNLSSLELGDSALYFCASSRTLGQGNSPLHFGNGTRLTVT.

The chain joins TRBV25-1 to TRBJ1-2, with 10 bases matching TRBD1. The junction had 8 bases not matched to a gene; V was cut back by 5 bases and J by 5 bases. This CDR3 has 15 residues. Germline loops: CDR1 MGHDK, CDR2 SYGVNS. CDR3: CASSRTGTGVYGYTF. The CDR3, as DNA: TGTGCCAGCAGTAGGACCGGGACAGGGGTGTATGGCTACACCTTC.

This clone occurred a few times. This chain connects TRBV5-1 to TRBJ2-1; D is perhaps TRBD2 (7 bases). This CDR3 contains 13 residues. CDR1 is SGHRS and CDR2 is YFSETQ in the germline V gene. Trimming cost V 4 bases and J 14 bases, with 19 bases left between them. This chain's CDR3 is CASSPDGGPVEFF. The CDR3 coding sequence is TGCGCCAGCAGCCCTGACGGGGGGCCGGTCGAGTTCTTC. The variable domain in full, with the rest retrieved from reference TRBV5-1 and TRBJ2-1, is KAGVTQTPRYLIKTRGQQVTLSCSPISGHRSVSWYQQTPGQGLQFLFEYFSETQRNKGNFPGRFSGRQFSNSRSEMNVSTLELGDSALYLCASSPDGGPVEFFGPGTRLTVL.

This clone was detected a few times. The J gene is TRBJ2-1, the V gene TRBV7-9, with 13 bases aligning to TRBD2. The V gene's germline CDR1 is SEHNR and CDR2 FQNEAQ (reference sequence). The ends lost 6 bases at V and 6 bases at J; junction bases unmatched: 5. The CDR3 sequence is 15 residues long. Here the CDR3 reads CASRLAGGPVNEQFF. DNA of the CDR3: TGTGCCAGCAGACTAGCGGGGGGGCCAGTCAATGAGCAGTTCTTC.

This clone was detected once. This chain joins TRBV29-1 and TRBJ1-4; 7 bases are shared with TRBD1. Germline V gives CDR1 SQVTM, CDR2 ANQGSEA. V lost 3 bases, J lost 11 bases, and 15 bases stayed unmatched. This CDR3 is built from 15 residues. The CDR3 coding sequence is TGCAGCGTTGACTTATCCGGGACAGCCGGGACGAAACTGTTTTTT. This sequence encodes CSVDLSGTAGTKLFF.

CDR3: CASAWGGNSPLHF. The CDR3 DNA reads as TGTGCCAGCGCCTGGGGGGGGAATTCACCCCTCCACTTT. This chain connects TRBV5-8 to TRBJ1-6; a possible D gene is TRBD1 (5 bases). This CDR3 is 13 amino acids long. Per the germline V gene, CDR1 is SGHTS and CDR2 is YDEGEE. V was shortened by 7 bases and J by 7 bases, with 12 bases between the two germline ends.

This clone was counted only a few times. The rearrangement joins TRBV5-1 to TRBJ1-1; 7 bases line up with TRBD1. The junction had 8 bases not matched to a gene; V was cut back by 0 bases and J by 6 bases. CDR1 is SGHRS, CDR2 YFSETQ, per germline. This CDR3 comprises 15 residues. The CDR3 nucleotides are TGCGCCAGCAGCTTGGTGACAGGGAGATCGGCTGAAGCTTTCTTT. Its translation: CASSLVTGRSAEAFF.

This clone has a handful of counts. The CDR3 bases are TGCGCCAGCAGCTTGGTGCCGCGGGCAGGGGGCCAAGAGACCCAGTACTTC. This sequence encodes CASSLVPRAGGQETQYF. The chain combines TRBV5-1 with TRBJ2-5, with TRBD1 matching over 7 bases. CDR1 SGHRS and CDR2 YFSETQ come from the germline V gene. CDR3 length: 17 residues. With V trimmed by 0 bases and J by 1 base, 9 bases remained unmatched.

The rearrangement joins TRBV11-3 to TRBJ1-1, with D possibly TRBD1 on 5 matching bases. V was clipped by 2 bases and J by 3 bases, with 10 bases between them. The CDR3 is made up of 14 amino acids. Germline-derived CDR1 and CDR2 are SGHNT and YENEEA. The CDR3 coding sequence is TGTGCCAGCAGCTTACAGGGTTCGGACACTGAAGCTTTCTTT. Its protein product is CASSLQGSDTEAFF.

The table lists this clone with a few counts. The V and J genes are TRBV5-6 and TRBJ1-2, with D unclear. The CDR3 is made up of 15 amino acids. Trimming left V 0 bases short and J 0 bases short, with 9 bases between. Germline V gene lookup returns CDR1 SGHDT and CDR2 YYEEEE. CDR3 in amino acids: CASSLVSLANYGYTF. CDR3 nucleotides: TGTGCCAGCAGCTTGGTGTCTCTAGCTAACTATGGCTACACCTTC.

This rearrangement joins TRBV27 to TRBJ1-1; TRBD1 matches 7 bases. V lost 3 bases, J lost 9 bases, and 4 bases stayed unmatched. Germline lookup yields CDR1 MNHEY and CDR2 SMNVEV (reference sequence). The CDR3 has 12 amino acids. The CDR3 bases are TGTGCCAGCAGTTTCCCGAGGGGGCAAGCTTTCTTT. It encodes CASSFPRGQAFF.

The gene calls are TRBV27 and TRBJ1-5, with D maybe TRBD1 (6 bases). Germline values: CDR1 MNHEY, CDR2 SMNVEV (reference sequence). The CDR3 is 20 amino acids. With 4 bases removed from V and 0 bases from J, the gap between germline ends came to 25 bases. The CDR3 region has the DNA TGTGCCAGCAGTTCCCACAAACAGGGTGGGGGGGGTTATAGCAATCAGCCCCAGCATTTT. Amino acid sequence: CASSSHKQGGGGYSNQPQHF.

Written as DNA, the CDR3 is TGTGCCAGCCGGGACATTATTTCTGGGGCCAACGTCCTGACTTTC. Translation gives CASRDIISGANVLTF. V gene TRBV11-2 combines with J gene TRBJ2-6; possibly TRBD1 for D (6 bases). Trimming took 8 bases from V and 1 from J, leaving 12 bases between them. The CDR3 length is 15 residues. Per germline, CDR1 SGHAT and CDR2 FQNNGV.

The rearrangement uses TRBV2 and TRBJ2-1, with 7 nucleotides matching TRBD2. Germline-derived CDR1 and CDR2 are SNHLY and FYNNEI. The CDR3 contains 15 residues. The V and J ends lost 8 bases and 4 bases, in that order; junction bases with no gene match: 11. The CDR3 loop is CASAPAGGGYNEQFF. The CDR3 coding sequence is TGTGCCAGCGCGCCCGCGGGCGGGGGTTACAATGAGCAGTTCTTC.

This clone was counted between two and nine times. The chain has TRBV21-1 and TRBJ1-1; the table's D gene call, TRBD1, was not cross checked with the DNA. TRBV21-1 has pseudogene status. CDR3 size: 15 residues. DNA for the CDR3: TGTGCCAGCAGCAAAGTTAACAGGGCGAACACTGAAGCTTTCTTT. Amino acid sequence: CASSKVNRANTEAFF.

The J gene is TRBJ1-1, the V gene TRBV2; 9 nucleotides match TRBD1. The germline gives CDR1 SNHLY, CDR2 FYNNEI. Trimming cost V 4 bases and J 11 bases; bases outside gene matches: 8. This CDR3 region has 13 residues. CDR3 amino acids: CASSAGTGSSAFF. For the CDR3, the DNA is TGTGCCAGCAGTGCCGGGACAGGGTCTTCGGCTTTCTTT. Drawing the rest from reference TRBV2 and TRBJ1-1, the complete variable domain is EPEVTQTPSHQVTQMGQEVILRCVPISNHLYFYWYRQILGQKVEFLVSFYNNEISEKSEIFDDQFSVERPDGSNFTLKIRSTKLEDSAMYFCASSAGTGSSAFFGQGTRLTVV.

The genes are TRBV19 and TRBJ2-3; TRBD2 matches at 8 bases. From germline, CDR1 is LNHDA and CDR2 SQIVND (reference sequence). CDR3 length: 15 amino acids. The V and J ends lost 5 bases and 5 bases, in that order; junction bases with no gene match: 9. CDR3 residues: CASSGRGGQGDTQYF. DNA for the CDR3: TGTGCCAGTAGTGGCCGGGGGGGCCAGGGAGATACGCAGTATTTT.

The CDR3 region is CASSPASGSSPLHF. CDR3 in DNA: TGTGCCAGCAGCCCGGCCTCAGGGTCTTCACCCCTCCACTTT. The chain recombines TRBV28 with TRBJ1-6, with TRBD1 as a possible D gene (5 bases). The CDR3 runs 14 residues. V was cut by 6 bases and J by 9 bases, with 15 bases left in between. CDR1 and CDR2 from the germline V gene are MDHEN and SYDVKM.

The V call is TRBV29-1, the J call TRBJ1-1; 7 bases are shared with TRBD1. Per the germline V gene, CDR1 is SQVTM and CDR2 is ANQGSEA. The ends lost 2 bases at V and 3 bases at J; junction bases unmatched: 0. CDR3 size: 12 residues. The CDR3 spells CSVETGDTEAFF. The CDR3 region has the DNA TGCAGCGTTGAAACAGGGGACACTGAAGCTTTCTTT.

The chain recombines TRBV9 with TRBJ2-7; 7 nucleotides align to TRBD1. The germline gives CDR1 SGDLS, CDR2 YYNGEE. The J segment lost 2 bases and the V segment lost 0 bases, leaving 8 bases of the junction unmatched. The CDR3 is 16 residues long. The CDR3: CASSVATRGQPYEQYV. The CDR3 bases are TGTGCCAGCAGCGTAGCTACTCGGGGACAGCCCTACGAGCAGTACGTC.

The chain uses TRBV5-1 and TRBJ1-5; no definite D call. The V end lost 0 bases, the J end lost 2 bases, and 6 bases lay between the germline ends. Germline V gives CDR1 SGHRS, CDR2 YFSETQ. This CDR3 spans 14 amino acids. CDR3 amino acids: CASSLEQGNQPQHF. The CDR3 DNA is TGCGCCAGCAGCTTGGAGCAGGGCAATCAGCCCCAGCATTTT. Filled out from reference TRBV5-1 and TRBJ1-5, the complete variable domain reads KAGVTQTPRYLIKTRGQQVTLSCSPISGHRSVSWYQQTPGQGLQFLFEYFSETQRNKGNFPGRFSGRQFSNSRSEMNVSTLELGDSALYLCASSLEQGNQPQHFGDGTRLSIL.

The chain links TRBV2 to TRBJ2-5; possibly TRBD1 for D (5 bases). This CDR3 contains 13 residues. V gave up 7 bases and J gave up 3 bases, with 12 bases separating them. Looked up from germline, CDR1 is SNHLY and CDR2 is FYNNEI. The CDR3 sequence: CASIRDSKETQYF. The CDR3 nucleotides are TGTGCCAGCATTAGAGACAGCAAAGAGACCCAGTACTTC.

This chain uses TRBV25-1 with TRBJ2-7, with TRBD1 identical over 8 bases. The trim removed 4 bases at V and 12 bases at J, leaving 11 bases unmatched. The CDR3 loop spans 13 amino acids. Germline loops: CDR1 MGHDK, CDR2 SYGVNS. The CDR3 loop is CASSGPGTGPLYV. The CDR3 nucleotides read TGTGCCAGCAGTGGACCAGGGACAGGACCACTGTACGTC.

This clone was seen a handful of times. The chain uses TRBV6-5 and TRBJ1-1; D unclear. Between the trimmed V and J ends, which lost 0 bases and 4 bases, there was a span of 12 bases. CDR3 length: 15 residues. Per germline, CDR1 MNHEY and CDR2 SVGAGI. The CDR3 loop is CASSYSTGLATEAFF. CDR3 nucleotides: TGTGCCAGCAGTTACTCGACGGGGTTAGCCACTGAAGCTTTCTTT.

This clone has more than one count but fewer than ten. V usage is TRBV11-3 and J usage is TRBJ2-1; D might be TRBD2 (5 bases). The CDR3 has 13 amino acids. V gave up 1 base and J gave up 9 bases, with 10 bases separating them. From germline, CDR1 is SGHNT and CDR2 YENEEA. Here the CDR3 reads CASSLVSGSEQFF. CDR3 bases: TGTGCCAGCAGCTTAGTCTCGGGGTCTGAGCAGTTCTTC.

The genes are TRBV5-1 and TRBJ1-1; D unresolved. Per the germline V gene, CDR1 is SGHRS and CDR2 is YFSETQ. The ends were cut back, 0 bases at V and 5 bases at J, with 17 bases in the middle. This CDR3 comprises 16 residues. The CDR3 coding sequence is TGCGCCAGCAGCTTGGCGCAGATATCAGCGGGGACTGAAGCTTTCTTT. It codes for CASSLAQISAGTEAFF.

V gene TRBV29-1 combines with J gene TRBJ2-3; 10 positions match TRBD1. Germline lookup yields CDR1 SQVTM and CDR2 ANQGSEA. The CDR3 spans 13 residues. Losses at the gene ends were 4 bases for V and 4 bases for J; bases not matched to a gene: 2. Here the CDR3 DNA reads TGCAGCGTTGGACAGGGGGCATCAGATACGCAGTATTTT. Translation: CSVGQGASDTQYF.